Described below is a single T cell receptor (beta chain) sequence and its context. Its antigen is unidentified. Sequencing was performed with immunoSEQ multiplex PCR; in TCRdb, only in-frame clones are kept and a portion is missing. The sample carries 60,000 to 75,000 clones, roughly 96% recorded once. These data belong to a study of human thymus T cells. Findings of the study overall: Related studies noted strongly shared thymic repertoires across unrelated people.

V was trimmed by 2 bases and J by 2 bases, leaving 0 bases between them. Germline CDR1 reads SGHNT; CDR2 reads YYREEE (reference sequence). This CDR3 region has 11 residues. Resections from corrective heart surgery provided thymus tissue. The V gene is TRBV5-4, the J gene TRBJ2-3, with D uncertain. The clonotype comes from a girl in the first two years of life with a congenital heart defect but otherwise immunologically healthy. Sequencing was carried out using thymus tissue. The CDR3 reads CASSFTDTQYF. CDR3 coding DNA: TGTGCCAGCAGCTTCACAGATACGCAGTATTTT.